This TCR beta chain was sequenced during a study of blood T cell repertoires in COVID-19. The protocol was immunoSEQ multiplex PCR, while the TCRdb copy is restricted to in-frame clones and leaves out a portion. Of about 150,000 clones in the sample, 85% to 90% were seen once. From germline, CDR1 is SGHTA and CDR2 FQGNSA. Trimming pared 5 bases from V and 4 bases from J, leaving 9 bases between. There are 13 residues in the CDR3. V and J are TRBV7-2 and TRBJ1-3; D unresolved. The clonotype originates from a woman older than 75 with COVID-19, enrolled during active disease. The specimen sequenced was peripheral blood. The CDR3 protein is CASSPYAGNTIYF. The CDR3 DNA follows: TGTGCCAGCAGCCCCTACGCGGGAAACACCATATATTTT.